This TCR beta chain was found in a study of a mutant IDH1 vaccine in newly diagnosed glioma. The CDR3 sequence is 15 residues long. Germline CDR1 MNHNS, CDR2 SASEGT. Trimming removed 2 bases from V and 7 bases from J; junction bases left unmatched: 6. The method was immunoSEQ multiplex PCR; TCRdb's version includes in-frame clones alone and lacks a portion of them. The sample includes about 67,000 clones, around 83% of them seen just once. The sample's time point: baseline, week 1 (first vaccination visit). Treatment described: pre-vaccination baseline after standard-of-care therapy. The sample here was peripheral blood mononuclear cells (PBMCs), taken from a glioma patient treated with radiotherapy, temozolomide or both. The TCR comes from a woman between 18 and 29 years old with glioma. Some clones in this sample may be carry-over from other donors' samples. The chain links TRBV6-1 to TRBJ1-4, with 8 bases that match TRBD1. The CDR3 bases are TGTGCCAGCAGTGAATATGCGGGACAGGTTGAAAAACTGTTTTTT. Its translation is CASSEYAGQVEKLFF.